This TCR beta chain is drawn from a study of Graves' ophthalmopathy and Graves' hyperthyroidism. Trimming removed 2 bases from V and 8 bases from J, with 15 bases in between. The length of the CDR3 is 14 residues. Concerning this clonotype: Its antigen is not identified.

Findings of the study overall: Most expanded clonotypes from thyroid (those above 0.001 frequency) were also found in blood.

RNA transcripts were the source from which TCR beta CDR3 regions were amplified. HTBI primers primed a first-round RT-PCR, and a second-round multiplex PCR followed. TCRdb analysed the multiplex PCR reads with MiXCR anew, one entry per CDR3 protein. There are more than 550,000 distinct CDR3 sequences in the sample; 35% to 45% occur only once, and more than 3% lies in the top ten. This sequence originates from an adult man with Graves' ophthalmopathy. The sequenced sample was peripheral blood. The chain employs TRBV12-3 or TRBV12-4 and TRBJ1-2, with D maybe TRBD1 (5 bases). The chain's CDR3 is CASSLSPPGRGYTF. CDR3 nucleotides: TGTGCCAGCAGTTTAAGTCCCCCAGGGCGCGGCTACACCTTC.